A selection of T cell receptor beta chains follows, all from one sample in a study of cytomegalovirus exposure and HLA in healthy donors. The data were produced by immunoSEQ multiplex PCR, yet TCRdb's version contains in-frame clones alone and is incomplete. The sample holds roughly 100,000 clones; about four fifths are singletons and the top ten take approximately 1.3%. Sequenced sample: PBMCs. These receptors came from a man under 40 in good health and CMV-seronegative. The CDR3 runs from the conserved cysteine through the conserved F or W. D genes are given only for firm matches. Rows may omit the clone size; those that give it use once, few, many or a size class.

abundance	v_gene	d_gene	j_gene	CDR3aa	CDR3nt
once	TRBV7-9	TRBD1	TRBJ2-5	CASSLGTGEAQETQYF	TGTGCCAGCAGCTTAGGGACAGGAGAGGCCCAAGAGACCCAGTACTTC
-	TRBV7-9	-	TRBJ2-7	CASSPGTYEQYF	TGTGCCAGCAGCCCCGGGACCTACGAGCAGTACTTC
-	TRBV4-3	TRBD1	TRBJ1-2	CASSPVGSGTELYGYTF	TGCGCCAGCAGCCCAGTAGGGTCCGGGACAGAACTTTATGGCTACACCTTC
-	TRBV29-1	TRBD1	TRBJ1-1	CSVNYGQAEAFF	TGCAGCGTTAACTACGGACAGGCTGAAGCTTTCTTT
few	TRBV7-9	TRBD1	TRBJ1-5	CASSGTGTGVDQPQHF	TGTGCCAGCAGCGGGACCGGGACAGGGGTGGATCAGCCCCAGCATTTT
-	TRBV28	TRBD1	TRBJ1-5	CASSFEGGGSNQPQHF	TGTGCCAGCAGTTTCGAAGGGGGCGGGAGCAATCAGCCCCAGCATTTT
-	TRBV2	-	TRBJ2-2	CAGLLDREDTGELFF	TGTGCCGGCCTCCTAGACAGGGAGGACACCGGGGAGCTGTTTTTT
-	TRBV28	TRBD1	TRBJ1-5	CASSPTGTGSNQPQHF	TGTGCCAGCAGCCCCACCGGGACAGGAAGCAATCAGCCCCAGCATTTT
-	TRBV5-4	-	TRBJ1-2	CASVGDTQDYGYTF	TGTGCCAGCGTTGGGGACACGCAAGACTATGGCTACACCTTC
-	TRBV7-2	TRBD2	TRBJ2-7	CASSLTGTSAEQYF	TGTGCCAGCAGCCTGACCGGGACTAGCGCCGAGCAGTACTTC
-	TRBV7-9	-	TRBJ1-1	CASSLVGEDTEAFF	TGTGCCAGCAGCTTAGTAGGGGAGGACACTGAAGCTTTCTTT
-	TRBV27	-	TRBJ2-3	CASSLYQGLGTDTQYF	TGTGCCAGCAGTTTATACCAGGGGCTAGGGACAGATACGCAGTATTTT
-	TRBV7-9	-	TRBJ1-1	CASSRGENTEAFF	TGTGCCAGCAGCCGGGGAGAGAACACTGAAGCTTTCTTT
once	TRBV7-6	TRBD1	TRBJ2-7	CASSSQTGGRYEQYF	TGTGCCAGCAGCTCTCAAACAGGGGGCCGTTACGAGCAGTACTTC
-	TRBV7-2	-	TRBJ2-7	CASSSRYEQYF	TGTGCCAGCAGCTCCAGGTACGAGCAGTACTTC
-	TRBV6-1	-	TRBJ1-5	CASRRGGSAQHF	TGTGCCAGCAGAAGGGGGGGATCAGCCCAGCATTTT
-	TRBV19	TRBD1	TRBJ1-2	CASSPKTGSHGYTF	TGTGCCAGTAGTCCGAAGACAGGGAGTCACGGCTACACCTTC
-	TRBV5-1	TRBD1	TRBJ2-3	CASSIQGQGYTTDTQYF	TGCGCCAGCAGCATCCAAGGACAGGGATACACCACAGATACGCAGTATTTT
few	TRBV28	TRBD1	TRBJ2-7	CASSDGTGAPYEQYF	TGTGCCAGCAGTGATGGGACAGGAGCTCCCTACGAGCAGTACTTC
once	TRBV5-6	TRBD1	TRBJ1-1	CASSRGRGTGTEAFF	TGTGCCAGCAGCCGGGGCAGGGGGACGGGCACTGAAGCTTTCTTT
-	TRBV29-1	TRBD1	TRBJ2-6	CSVEIPPGQVRTSGANVLTF	TGCAGCGTTGAAATCCCGCCGGGACAGGTGAGGACCTCTGGGGCCAACGTCCTGACTTTC
-	TRBV4-1	-	TRBJ1-2	CASSQHRVGYTF	TGCGCCAGCAGCCAACACAGGGTTGGCTACACCTTC
-	TRBV4-3	-	TRBJ1-1	CASSQESTRGGTEAFF	TGCGCCAGCAGCCAAGAATCGACCCGGGGGGGTACTGAAGCTTTCTTT
-	TRBV7-6	TRBD1	TRBJ2-5	CASSLAEGQGAGTQYF	TGTGCCAGCAGCTTAGCGGAAGGACAGGGGGCAGGGACCCAGTACTTC
once	TRBV29-1	-	TRBJ2-2	CSVSDGMTTGELFF	TGCAGCGTTTCGGACGGGATGACCACCGGGGAGCTGTTTTTT
-	TRBV6-5	-	TRBJ1-4	CASRQGLTNEKLFF	TGTGCCAGCAGACAGGGTTTAACTAATGAAAAACTGTTTTTT
few	TRBV4-1	-	TRBJ1-1	CASSQDPRYTAFF	TGCGCCAGCAGCCAAGATCCGCGGTATACAGCTTTCTTT
-	TRBV7-7	TRBD2	TRBJ2-1	CASSLRTSVSSYNEQFF	TGTGCCAGCAGCTTAAGGACTAGCGTTAGCTCCTACAATGAGCAGTTCTTC
-	TRBV5-1	-	TRBJ2-1	CASTTGGGGAYNEQFF	TGCGCCAGCACCACCGGAGGGGGAGGGGCCTACAATGAGCAGTTCTTC
-	TRBV5-6	-	TRBJ2-5	CASSLALEGAVVGETQYF	TGTGCCAGCAGCTTGGCCTTAGAGGGAGCTGTGGTCGGGGAGACCCAGTACTTC
once	TRBV5-4	-	TRBJ1-1	CASSPGTRMNTEAFF	TGTGCCAGCAGCCCTGGTACCAGAATGAACACTGAAGCTTTCTTT
-	TRBV4-1	-	TRBJ1-4	CASSQDRRGVGRPNEKLFF	TGCGCCAGCAGCCAAGATCGCAGGGGAGTTGGACGACCAAATGAAAAACTGTTTTTT
few	TRBV5-6	TRBD1	TRBJ1-1	CASSGYSDPQGDTEAFF	TGTGCCAGCAGCGGATACTCGGACCCACAGGGGGACACTGAAGCTTTCTTT
-	TRBV6-5	-	TRBJ2-7	CASSYSGAGYEQYF	TGTGCCAGCAGTTACTCTGGAGCGGGCTACGAGCAGTACTTC
-	TRBV5-4	TRBD1	TRBJ1-4	CASSRGQGGVNEKLFF	TGTGCCAGCAGCCGGGGACAGGGTGGGGTTAATGAAAAACTGTTTTTT
-	TRBV5-1	-	TRBJ2-1	CASSSDRSSYNEQFF	TGCGCCAGCAGCAGCGACAGGAGCTCCTACAATGAGCAGTTCTTC
-	TRBV19	-	TRBJ1-1	CASTPRGGTEAFF	TGTGCCAGTACCCCGAGAGGGGGCACTGAAGCTTTCTTT
-	TRBV6-6	-	TRBJ2-1	CASSYWDSDNEQFF	TGTGCCAGCAGTTATTGGGACTCCGACAATGAGCAGTTCTTC
-	TRBV11-3	TRBD2	TRBJ2-1	CASSKNTGLAGVYNEQFF	TGTGCCAGCAGCAAGAACACCGGACTAGCGGGAGTCTACAATGAGCAGTTCTTC
-	TRBV9	-	TRBJ1-3	CASSGGVTGNTIYF	TGTGCCAGCAGCGGGGGGGTGACGGGAAACACCATATATTTT
-	TRBV28	-	TRBJ2-4	CASSPRWATAKNIQYF	TGTGCCAGCAGCCCAAGATGGGCGACGGCCAAAAACATTCAGTACTTC
once	TRBV29-1	-	TRBJ1-1	CSTMNTEAFF	TGCAGCACAATGAACACTGAAGCTTTCTTT
-	TRBV7-2	-	TRBJ2-7	CASSLRGVAEYSYEQYF	TGTGCCAGCAGCTTACGTGGTGTAGCGGAATACTCCTACGAGCAGTACTTC
-	TRBV10-3	-	TRBJ1-5	CAISESLGGNQPQHF	TGTGCCATCAGTGAGTCTTTGGGGGGAAATCAGCCCCAGCATTTT